These 19 T cell receptor beta chains share one sample of origin, sequenced in a study of kidney transplant recipient with SARS-CoV-2 infection. A single record per CDR3 protein comes from TCRdb applying MiXCR to the reads. The sample yields roughly 250,000 distinct CDR3 sequences, around 28% seen once. The material sequenced was a blood sample, taken at baseline and between days 110 and 120 from a kidney transplant recipient. Every receptor here comes from a male patient in his thirties who had COVID-19 and was a kidney transplant recipient. Some T cells may be provided by the graft donor.

As for this clonotype: This may come from a read error, since a much larger clone is one base off. V is TRBV19 and J is TRBJ2-1; possible D gene TRBD1, 5 bases. Germline V gene sequence: CDR1 LNHDA, CDR2 SQIVND (reference sequence). The CDR3 covers 13 residues. V gave up 11 bases and J gave up 7 bases, with 18 bases separating them. In nucleotides, the CDR3 is TGTGCCTGTACCCACCAGGGTAGTAATGAGCAGTTCTTC. It yields the protein CACTHQGSNEQFF.

This clonotype was detected many times. Here the CDR3 DNA reads TGCAGTGGTCGGGGAGCGGGAGGAAGTCCCTACGAGCAGTACTTC. Amino acid sequence: CSGRGAGGSPYEQYF. The rearrangement links TRBV20-1 to TRBJ2-7, with 9 bases matching TRBD2. The length of the CDR3 is 15 residues. CDR1 and CDR2 (germline): DFQATT, SNEGSKA (reference sequence). V lost 7 bases to trimming and J lost 2 bases; unmatched junction nucleotides: 12.

A note on this clonotype: This may be a read error, as it is one base from a much larger clone. The chain is built from TRBV29-1 and TRBJ2-1; the D is unclear. The V gene lost 3 bases and the J gene lost 4 bases, with 7 bases spanning the gap. The CDR3 spans 12 residues. CDR1 and CDR2 (germline): SQVTM, ANQGSEA. CDR3 sequence: CSVEGKYNEQFF. DNA for the CDR3: TGCAGCGTTGAGGGGAAATACAATGAGCAGTTCTTC.

Comments on this clonotype: Being one base from a much bigger clone, this may be a read error. J is TRBJ1-2 and V is TRBV3-1; D remains unclear. CDR3 length: 17 residues. CDR1 is LGHDT and CDR2 is YNNKEL in the germline V gene (reference sequence). With 5 bases removed from V and 4 bases from J, the gap between germline ends came to 23 bases. The DNA of the CDR3 is TGTGCCAGCAGCAGTGCGCCCACCCTTCGAAAGACCTATGGCTACACCTTC. This sequence encodes CASSSAPTLRKTYGYTF.

This clonotype was seen just once. One base away lies a much larger clone, so this may be a sequencing read error. The chain links TRBV27 to TRBJ1-5; no definite D call. Per the germline V gene, CDR1 is MNHEY and CDR2 is SMNVEV (reference sequence). There are 14 residues in the CDR3. The germline V and J ends were trimmed by 6 bases and 5 bases, with 14 bases remaining between them. The CDR3 spells CASSPTDPHQPQHF. The DNA for the CDR3 is TGTGCCAGCAGCCCTACAGACCCCCATCAGCCCCAGCATTTT.

The chain is built from TRBV9 and TRBJ2-5; TRBD1 matches 7 bases. In germline, CDR1 is SGDLS, CDR2 YYNGEE. The CDR3 runs 15 residues. V trimming: 4 bases; J trimming: 2 bases; junction bases outside the gene matches: 8. The CDR3 region has the DNA TGTGCCAGCAGCATCTCCGGGACAGCACAAGAGACCCAGTACTTC. As protein: CASSISGTAQETQYF.

As for this clonotype: This may stem from a read error, because a much larger clone lies one nucleotide away. This chain joins TRBV6-5 and TRBJ1-5; D is uncertain. The CDR3 covers 14 residues. V lost 5 bases to trimming and J lost 7 bases, with 15 bases between them. From germline, CDR1 is MNHEY and CDR2 SVGAGI. DNA for the CDR3: TGTGCCAGCAGTGGAGCCGTAGGAGGCCAGCCCCAGCATTTT. As protein: CASSGAVGGQPQHF.

Details on this clonotype: Here the CDR3 omits its conserved ending phenylalanine or tryptophan, so a read error is the likely source. This chain connects TRBV12-3 or TRBV12-4 to TRBJ2-7; 8 bases line up with TRBD1. The end of the DNA is better explained by TRBJ2-5, so the J call may be wrong. The CDR3 extends over 19 amino acids. For the CDR3, the DNA is TGTGCCAGCAGCCGAAAAACCCTCAGGGGGCCCTACATACAAGAGACCCAGTACCTC. It is translated as CASSRKTLRGPYIQETQYL.

As for this clonotype: A much larger clone lies a single base off, so this may be a read error. The chain joins TRBV5-1 to TRBJ2-7; D remains ambiguous. V gave up 8 bases and J gave up 5 bases, with 17 bases separating them. The germline gives CDR1 SGHRS, CDR2 YFSETQ. CDR3 length: 13 amino acids. The CDR3 DNA is TGCGCCAGTCCCGTTTCGGCCCCCAACGAGCAGTACTTC. It codes for CASPVSAPNEQYF.

A few counts support this clonotype. This chain joins TRBV18 and TRBJ2-6; TRBD1 matches 7 bases. Germline CDR1 is KGHSH and CDR2 is LQKENI. The V gene end was trimmed by 0 bases and the J gene end by 3 bases; junction bases not matched to a gene: 8. The length of the CDR3 is 18 residues. This CDR3 is CASSPPAGGAVGANVLTF. Written as DNA, the CDR3 is TGTGCCAGCTCACCACCTGCAGGGGGAGCTGTTGGGGCCAACGTCCTGACTTTC.

The V call is TRBV7-8, the J call TRBJ2-2; 9 bases are a match to TRBD1. Trimming cost V 5 bases and J 0 bases; bases outside gene matches: 7. There are 17 residues in the CDR3. Germline CDR1 SGHVS, CDR2 FQNEAQ. Here the CDR3 DNA reads TGTGCCAGCAGCCCATGGGACAGGGCTGCGAACACCGGGGAGCTGTTTTTT. Translation: CASSPWDRAANTGELFF.

Worth noting for this clonotype: An end of the junction does not agree with germline; a read error may underlie this. The chain links TRBV3-1 to TRBJ1-4; D possibly corresponds to TRBD1 (6 bases). Germline V gene lookup returns CDR1 LGHDT and CDR2 YNNKEL (reference sequence). The CDR3 is 14 amino acids. The CDR3 DNA follows: TGTGCCGGCAGCCGACAGGCAACTAATGAAAAACTGTTTTTT. Translation gives CAGSRQATNEKLFF.

This clonotype appeared a few times. This chain joins TRBV7-6 and TRBJ1-2; no reliable D call. In germline, CDR1 is SGHVS, CDR2 FNYEAQ. The CDR3 sequence is 17 residues long. V was clipped by 5 bases and J by 4 bases, with 23 bases between them. Here the CDR3 DNA reads TGTGCCAGCAGCATCTGGGATGAATCTCGAAAGACCTATGGCTACACCTTC. It yields the protein CASSIWDESRKTYGYTF.

With regard to this clonotype: A clone one base away is much larger, so this may be a read error. Because it lacks the conserved phenylalanine or tryptophan at the end, this CDR3 is likely a read error. CDR3 protein: CASSALLGNYGQYV. The CDR3 nucleotides read TGTGCCAGCAGCGCGTTGTTGGGAAACTACGGGCAGTACGTC. The chain has TRBV6-5 and TRBJ2-5; no reliable D call. This CDR3 is built from 14 residues. Per germline, CDR1 MNHEY and CDR2 SVGAGI. Trimming left V 6 bases short and J 11 bases short, with 22 bases between.

About this clonotype itself: Being one base from a much bigger clone, this may be a read error. The genes are TRBV9 and TRBJ1-1, with D possibly being TRBD1 (5 bases). Germline V gene lookup returns CDR1 SGDLS and CDR2 YYNGEE. The length of the CDR3 is 13 residues. The CDR3 region has the DNA TGTGCCAGCAGCGTATCAGGGTGGACTGGAGCTTTCTTT. Translation: CASSVSGWTGAFF.

In this sample, this clonotype turned up many times. This sequence joins TRBV30 and TRBJ1-5; D gene unclear. Germline CDR1 GTSNPN, CDR2 SVGIG (reference sequence). The CDR3 runs to 13 residues. Between the trimmed V and J ends, which lost 5 bases and 5 bases, there was a span of 13 bases. In DNA form, the CDR3 reads TGTGCCTGGCTAATAAAGCACTATCAGCCCCAGCATTTT. Residues: CAWLIKHYQPQHF. The whole variable domain, filled in from reference TRBV30 and TRBJ1-5, reads SQTIHQWPATLVQPVGSPLSLECTVEGTSNPNLYWYRQAAGRGLQLLFYSVGIGQISSEVPQNLSASRPQDRQFILSSKKLLLSDSGFYLCAWLIKHYQPQHFGDGTRLSIL.

The table lists this clonotype with many counts. The J gene is TRBJ2-7, the V gene TRBV6-5; D is tentatively TRBD1 or TRBD2 (5 bases each). V shed 4 bases and J shed 4 bases, with 14 bases lying between them. CDR3 length: 14 amino acids. Germline CDR1 and CDR2: MNHEY and SVGAGI. For the CDR3, the DNA is TGTGCCAGCAGTTTTGGGGACGGACCTTACGAGCAGTACTTC. It yields the protein CASSFGDGPYEQYF.

This clonotype was counted ten times or more. DNA of the CDR3: TGTGCCAGCAGTTTAGGTAGTAGGGATGATACGCAGTATTTT. Translation: CASSLGSRDDTQYF. V and J are TRBV12-3 or TRBV12-4 and TRBJ2-3; D is unresolved. The CDR3 is made up of 14 amino acids. The ends were cut back, 1 base at V and 6 bases at J, with 11 bases in the middle.

The table lists this clonotype with many counts. V and J are TRBV2 and TRBJ2-7, with D unclear. The length of the CDR3 is 12 residues. V was pared by 4 bases and J by 2 bases, with 6 bases between. Germline V gene sequence: CDR1 SNHLY, CDR2 FYNNEI. The CDR3 DNA reads TGTGCCAGCAGTGTAAGGCCCTACGAGCAGTACTTC. Its translation: CASSVRPYEQYF. Based on the CDR3 plus reference TRBV2 and TRBJ2-7, the full variable domain is EPEVTQTPSHQVTQMGQEVILRCVPISNHLYFYWYRQILGQKVEFLVSFYNNEISEKSEIFDDQFSVERPDGSNFTLKIRSTKLEDSAMYFCASSVRPYEQYFGPGTRLTVT.